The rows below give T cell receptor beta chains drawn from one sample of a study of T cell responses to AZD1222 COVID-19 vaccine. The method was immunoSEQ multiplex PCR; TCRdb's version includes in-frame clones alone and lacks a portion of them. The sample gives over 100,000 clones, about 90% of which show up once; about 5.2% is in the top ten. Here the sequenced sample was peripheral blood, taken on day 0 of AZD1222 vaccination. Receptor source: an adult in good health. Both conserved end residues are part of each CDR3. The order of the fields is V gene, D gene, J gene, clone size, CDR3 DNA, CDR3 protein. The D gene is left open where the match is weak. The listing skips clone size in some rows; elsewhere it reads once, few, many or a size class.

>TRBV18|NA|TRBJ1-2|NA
TGTGCCAGCTCACCAAGACTAGGGGACTATGGCTACACCTTC
CASSPRLGDYGYTF
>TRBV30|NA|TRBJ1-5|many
TGTGCCTGGCAACTAGGGACCCTTAATCAGCCCCAGCATTTT
CAWQLGTLNQPQHF
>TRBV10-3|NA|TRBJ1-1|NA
TGTGCCATCAGTGAGTCGAGGGGATTGAACACTGAAGCTTTCTTT
CAISESRGLNTEAFF
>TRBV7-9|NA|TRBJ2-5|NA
TGTGCCAGCAGCTTAGTTGCAGAGACCCAGTACTTC
CASSLVAETQYF
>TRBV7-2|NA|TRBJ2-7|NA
TGTGCCAGCAGCTTAGACGCAGGGATCTACGAGCAGTACTTC
CASSLDAGIYEQYF
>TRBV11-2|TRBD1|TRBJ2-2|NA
TGTGCCAGCAGCATGGGGACAGGGGGCGTGGTTCGCACCGGGGAGCTGTTTTTT
CASSMGTGGVVRTGELFF
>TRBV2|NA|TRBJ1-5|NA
TGTGCCAGCAGCTTCTCAGGGAATAGCAATCAGCCCCAGCATTTT
CASSFSGNSNQPQHF
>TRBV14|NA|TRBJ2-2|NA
TGTGCCAGAGTAGAGGACTCATGCTTGAACACCGGGGAGCTGTTTTTT
CARVEDSCLNTGELFF
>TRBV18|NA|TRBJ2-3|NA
TGTGCCAGCTCAAATCTTGGCACAGATACGCAGTATTTT
CASSNLGTDTQYF
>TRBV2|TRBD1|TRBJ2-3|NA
TGTGCCAGCAGTGCCGGGACAGGCACAGATACGCAGTATTTT
CASSAGTGTDTQYF
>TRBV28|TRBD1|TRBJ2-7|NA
TGTGCCAGCAGTCCCAGGACAGGCGAGCAGTACTTC
CASSPRTGEQYF
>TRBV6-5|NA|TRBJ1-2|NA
TGTGCCAGCAAAACTAGGACGGGGGTGGACTATGGCTACACCTTC
CASKTRTGVDYGYTF
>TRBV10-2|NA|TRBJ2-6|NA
TGCGCCAGCAGTGAGCACAGGGGGGCCAACGTCCTGACTTTC
CASSEHRGANVLTF
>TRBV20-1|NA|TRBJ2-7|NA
TGCAGTGCTAGTTCTCCCCCCAGTGGCTACGAGCAGTACTTC
CSASSPPSGYEQYF
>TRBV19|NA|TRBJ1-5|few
TGTGCCAGTAGTATCGGCGGAGTTCAGCCCCAGCATTTT
CASSIGGVQPQHF
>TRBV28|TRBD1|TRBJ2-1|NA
TGTGCCAGCAGTTTCGACCGGGACAGGCCCTTGAATGAGCAGTTCTTC
CASSFDRDRPLNEQFF
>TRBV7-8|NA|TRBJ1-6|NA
TGTGCCAGCAGCTTAGTATACGGGAATTCACCCCTCCACTTT
CASSLVYGNSPLHF
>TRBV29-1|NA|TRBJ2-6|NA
TGCAGCGTCAAACACCGGGGAAGCTCTGGGGCCAACGTCCTGACTTTC
CSVKHRGSSGANVLTF
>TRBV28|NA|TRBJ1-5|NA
TGTGCCAGCAGTTTTAATCCAGGGAAAGGGAATCAGCCCCAGCATTTT
CASSFNPGKGNQPQHF
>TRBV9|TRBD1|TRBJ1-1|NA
TGTGCCAGCAGCCCGAGACAGGGGGCGTCGGCTGAAGCTTTCTTT
CASSPRQGASAEAFF
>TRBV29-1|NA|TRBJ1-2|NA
TGCAGCGTTGCTGCTAACTATGGCTACACCTTC
CSVAANYGYTF
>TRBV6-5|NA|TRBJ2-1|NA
TGTGCCAGCAGCCGCACCCAGGGCCGCAATGAGCAGTTCTTC
CASSRTQGRNEQFF
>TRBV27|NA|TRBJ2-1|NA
TGTGCCAGCAGTTTAAGGTCAGGGGACTTTCGTCGGGATGAGCAGTTCTTC
CASSLRSGDFRRDEQFF
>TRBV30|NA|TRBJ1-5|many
TGTGCCTGGAGCCAGGCAGGGTTAGGTCAGCCCCAGCATTTT
CAWSQAGLGQPQHF
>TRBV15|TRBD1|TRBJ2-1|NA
TGTGCCACCAGCAGGGGTACAGGGGGCATGGCCAATGAGCAGTTCTTC
CATSRGTGGMANEQFF
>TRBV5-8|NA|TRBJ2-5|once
TGTGCCAGCAGCTTACCCGGGACGGAAGAGACCCAGTACTTC
CASSLPGTEETQYF
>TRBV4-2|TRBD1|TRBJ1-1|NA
TGTGCCAGCAGCCATAACAGGGGGCTGAACACTGAAGCTTTCTTT
CASSHNRGLNTEAFF
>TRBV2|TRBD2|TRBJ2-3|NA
TGTGCCAGCAGGTCGGCGGGAGGGCCGACAGATACGCAGTATTTT
CASRSAGGPTDTQYF
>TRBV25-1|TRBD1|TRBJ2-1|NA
TGTGCCAGCAGCCATCCAGGGGGATCCTACAATGAGCAGTTCTTC
CASSHPGGSYNEQFF
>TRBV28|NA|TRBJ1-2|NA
TGTGCCAGCAGTTCTGCTGAGGGGGTCAACTATGGCTACACCTTC
CASSSAEGVNYGYTF
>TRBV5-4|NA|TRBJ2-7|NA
TGTGCCAGCAGCATCGACCTGGGTCCCCCCGAGCAGTACTTC
CASSIDLGPPEQYF
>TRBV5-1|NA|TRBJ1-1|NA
TGCGCCAGCAGCTTGGAGGCCTTTAACACTGAAGCTTTCTTT
CASSLEAFNTEAFF
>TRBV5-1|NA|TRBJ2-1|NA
TGCGCCAGCAGCTTGGGTGGGGTCTCCTACAATGAGCAGTTCTTC
CASSLGGVSYNEQFF
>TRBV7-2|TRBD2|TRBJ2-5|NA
TGTGCCAGCAGCTTAGGAGGACTAGCGGGGATAGAGACCCAGTACTTC
CASSLGGLAGIETQYF
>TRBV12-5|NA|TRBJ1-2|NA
TGTGCTAGTGCCCCCGGGGCGGGCTATGGCTACACCTTC
CASAPGAGYGYTF
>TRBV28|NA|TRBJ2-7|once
TGTGCCAGCAGACCCCCTGGACAGATTTTCTACGAGCAGTACTTC
CASRPPGQIFYEQYF
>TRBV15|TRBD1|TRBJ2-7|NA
TGTGCCACCAGCACTTGGACAGGGAGCTCCTACGAGCAGTACTTC
CATSTWTGSSYEQYF
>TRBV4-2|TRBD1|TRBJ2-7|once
TGTGCCAGCAGCCGTACAAGCGGACAGGCCGTAAGCTTCGAGCAGTACTTC
CASSRTSGQAVSFEQYF
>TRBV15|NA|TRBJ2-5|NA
TGTGCCACCAGCAGAGTGGCCCAAGAGACCCAGTACTTC
CATSRVAQETQYF
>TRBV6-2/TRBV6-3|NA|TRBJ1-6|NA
TGTGCCAGCAGTTACCGTTATTCACCCCTCCACTTT
CASSYRYSPLHF
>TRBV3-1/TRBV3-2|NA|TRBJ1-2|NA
TGTGCCAGCAGCCAAGGGGTTTCCTCTGGCTACACCTTC
CASSQGVSSGYTF
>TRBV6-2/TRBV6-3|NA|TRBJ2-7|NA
TGTGCCAGCAGTTATGCGTCAGGGTCGGGCTACGAGCAGTACTTC
CASSYASGSGYEQYF
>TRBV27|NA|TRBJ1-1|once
TGTGCCAGCAGTTTCCGACAGTTCACTGAAGCTTTCTTT
CASSFRQFTEAFF